The 29 T cell receptor beta chains presented below share a single source sample, sequenced in a study of T cells after posttransplantation cyclophosphamide. The repertoire was sequenced with immunoSEQ multiplex PCR; TCRdb's copy has only in-frame clones and lacks some. The sample holds tens of thousands of clones, and no clone turns up only once. Source material: PBMCs. Receptor source: a man in his fifties in good health, CMV-negative, and a related stem cell transplant donor.

A note on this clone: The same CDR3 also results from other DNA sequences found in this sample. This chain links TRBV29-1 with TRBJ1-1; 8 bases align to TRBD1. Germline V lookup: CDR1 SQVTM, CDR2 ANQGSEA. CDR3 length equals 14 residues. V shed 4 bases and J 6 bases; nucleotides not matched to a gene: 10. The CDR3 sequence: CSVGLRQGASEAFF. Written as DNA, the CDR3 is TGCAGCGTTGGCCTCCGGCAGGGGGCATCTGAAGCTTTCTTT.

This clone was seen ten or more times. The gene calls are TRBV6-4 and TRBJ2-2; 12 nucleotides line up with TRBD1. CDR1 and CDR2 (germline): MRHNA, SNTAGT. The CDR3 runs to 16 residues. Losses at the gene ends were 6 bases for V and 4 bases for J; bases not matched to a gene: 6. The CDR3 sequence: CASSRDRGLGTGELFF. The CDR3 bases are TGTGCCAGCAGCCGGGACAGGGGGCTCGGCACCGGGGAGCTGTTTTTT.

This clone was counted many times. The sample carries other DNA sequences with the same CDR3. This sequence joins TRBV2 and TRBJ1-2, with 12 bases lining up with TRBD1. Per the germline V gene, CDR1 is SNHLY and CDR2 is FYNNEI. The ends lost 7 bases at V and 5 bases at J; junction bases unmatched: 8. This CDR3 has 15 residues. The CDR3 is CASKPGQGAWYGYTF. The CDR3 nucleotides read TGTGCCAGCAAACCGGGACAGGGGGCTTGGTATGGCTACACCTTC.

This clone has a count of ten or more. The J gene is TRBJ2-7, the V gene TRBV5-1; TRBD1 agrees at 10 bases. Germline V lookup: CDR1 SGHRS, CDR2 YFSETQ. Losses at the gene ends were 4 bases for V and 2 bases for J; bases not matched to a gene: 3. The CDR3 totals 14 residues. DNA for the CDR3: TGCGCCAGCAGCGGGGGACAGGGGCCCTACGAGCAGTACTTC. Its protein product is CASSGGQGPYEQYF.

This clone was picked up many times. A junction end diverges from the germline sequence, so it may reflect a read error. The chain carries TRBV7-7 and TRBJ1-1; maybe TRBD1 (5 bases). The length of the CDR3 is 14 residues. Germline V gives CDR1 SSHAT, CDR2 FNYEAQ (reference sequence). The CDR3 DNA follows: TGTGCTAGCAGCCCTATAGACAGGAACACTGAAGCTTTCTTT. Protein: CASSPIDRNTEAFF.

This clone came up many times. The chain joins TRBV27 to TRBJ2-1, with 15 positions matching TRBD2. Per the germline V gene, CDR1 is MNHEY and CDR2 is SMNVEV (reference sequence). Germline trimming cut 2 bases from V and 13 bases from J; bases unmatched to any gene: 9. This CDR3 spans 16 amino acids. The CDR3 is CASSLGLAGGPYGQFF. The CDR3 DNA is TGTGCCAGCAGTTTAGGACTAGCGGGAGGGCCTTACGGCCAGTTCTTC.

This clone was counted at least ten times. The chain's CDR3 is CASRGQSDQPQHF. The CDR3 nucleotides are TGTGCCAGTAGGGGACAGTCCGATCAGCCCCAGCATTTT. The chain couples TRBV19 to TRBJ1-5; 7 bases map to TRBD1. The germline V gene has CDR1 LNHDA and CDR2 SQIVND (reference sequence). V lost 6 bases and J lost 5; bases outside the gene matches: 4. The CDR3 consists of 13 residues.

This clone was detected many times. The chain couples TRBV6-1 to TRBJ2-7, with 7 bases that match TRBD1. The trim removed 6 bases at V and 1 base at J, leaving 9 bases unmatched. Per the germline V gene, CDR1 is MNHNS and CDR2 is SASEGT. The CDR3 extends over 15 amino acids. CDR3 DNA sequence: TGTGCCAGCAGGCCCCAGGCAGGGGGATCCTACGAGCAGTACTTC. Translated, it gives CASRPQAGGSYEQYF.

This clone was seen ten or more times. V gene TRBV6-5 combines with J gene TRBJ1-1; D gene unclear. In germline, CDR1 is MNHEY, CDR2 SVGAGI. Trimming left V 0 bases short and J 1 base short, with 12 bases between. This CDR3 is built from 16 residues. CDR3 protein: CASSYSLKNRNTEAFF. Here the CDR3 DNA reads TGTGCCAGCAGTTACTCTCTTAAAAACAGGAACACTGAAGCTTTCTTT.

This clone was seen many times. V usage is TRBV9 and J usage is TRBJ1-6; D not resolved. Germline V CDR1 and CDR2: SGDLS, YYNGEE. The CDR3 is 14 residues long. The ends were cut back, 4 bases at V and 3 bases at J, with 8 bases in the middle. The CDR3 bases are TGTGCCAGCAGCTTGGCAGTCTATAATTCACCCCTCCACTTT. It specifies CASSLAVYNSPLHF.

V and J are TRBV11-2 and TRBJ2-7; the D gene is possibly TRBD2 (5 bases). This CDR3 comprises 14 residues. Germline loops: CDR1 SGHAT, CDR2 FQNNGV. Trimming pared 5 bases from V and 0 bases from J, leaving 11 bases between. The CDR3 DNA reads as TGTGCCAGCAGCCCCGGAGGTAGCTCCTACGAGCAGTACTTC. Residues: CASSPGGSSYEQYF.

The chain carries TRBV11-2 and TRBJ2-4, with TRBD1 identical over 7 bases. With V trimmed by 5 bases and J by 6 bases, 10 bases remained unmatched. The CDR3 runs to 15 residues. Germline V lookup: CDR1 SGHAT, CDR2 FQNNGV. CDR3 loop: CASSPTTGRANIQYF. The CDR3 DNA reads TGTGCCAGCAGCCCCACGACAGGGAGAGCAAACATTCAGTACTTC. The variable domain in full, with the rest retrieved from reference TRBV11-2 and TRBJ2-4, is EAGVAQSPRYKIIEKRQSVAFWCNPISGHATLYWYQQILGQGPKLLIQFQNNGVVDDSQLPKDRFSAERLKGVDSTLKIQPAKLEDSAVYLCASSPTTGRANIQYFGAGTRLSVL.

The chain carries TRBV19 and TRBJ2-7; 11 nucleotides agree with TRBD1. The V gene's germline CDR1 is LNHDA and CDR2 SQIVND (reference sequence). The CDR3 has 16 amino acids. Germline trimming cut 8 bases from V and 3 bases from J; bases unmatched to any gene: 12. CDR3 sequence: CASGFSPGQGVYEQYF. The CDR3 region has the DNA TGTGCCAGTGGTTTTTCCCCGGGACAGGGGGTCTACGAGCAGTACTTC.

This clone was found many times. The chain joins TRBV7-9 to TRBJ2-2; 13 nucleotides agree with TRBD2. Per germline, CDR1 SEHNR and CDR2 FQNEAQ (reference sequence). There are 17 residues in the CDR3. V was pared by 5 bases and J by 3 bases, with 6 bases of the junction left unmatched. CDR3 DNA: TGTGCCAGCAGCCCAGGACTAGCGGGAGTCGACACCGGGGAGCTGTTTTTT. This encodes CASSPGLAGVDTGELFF.

This clone was seen many times. The chain carries TRBV6-1 and TRBJ2-3; weak D call: TRBD2 (6 bases). Germline CDR1 is MNHNS and CDR2 is SASEGT. V was clipped by 5 bases and J by 4 bases, with 16 bases between them. The CDR3 extends over 15 amino acids. Written as DNA, the CDR3 is TGTGCCAGCAGTTCCGGGGGTCTTTCAGCAGATACGCAGTATTTT. Its translation: CASSSGGLSADTQYF.

This clone was seen at least ten times. The chain combines TRBV5-1 with TRBJ1-5, with TRBD1 as a possible D gene (6 bases). The V end lost 4 bases, the J end lost 4 bases, and 12 bases lay between the germline ends. The CDR3 has 14 amino acids. Germline V gene lookup returns CDR1 SGHRS and CDR2 YFSETQ. The CDR3 sequence: CASSPGQPNQPQHF. In nucleotides, the CDR3 is TGCGCCAGCAGCCCCGGACAGCCAAATCAGCCCCAGCATTTT. The whole variable domain, remainder taken from reference TRBV5-1 and TRBJ1-5, is KAGVTQTPRYLIKTRGQQVTLSCSPISGHRSVSWYQQTPGQGLQFLFEYFSETQRNKGNFPGRFSGRQFSNSRSEMNVSTLELGDSALYLCASSPGQPNQPQHFGDGTRLSIL.

This clone was recorded many times. V usage is TRBV2 and J usage is TRBJ2-7; TRBD1 might be the D (6 bases). V lost 3 bases and J 3 bases, leaving 12 bases between the germline ends. Germline V gene sequence: CDR1 SNHLY, CDR2 FYNNEI. CDR3 length: 14 residues. The CDR3 region is CASSDQGTNYEQYF. In DNA, the CDR3 is TGTGCCAGCAGTGATCAGGGGACAAACTACGAGCAGTACTTC.

This clone came up many times. V is TRBV5-1 and J is TRBJ2-5; TRBD2 aligns across 12 bases. Germline CDR1 SGHRS, CDR2 YFSETQ. The CDR3 has 18 amino acids. J was trimmed by 0 bases and V by 0 bases; bases with no gene match: 6. CDR3 loop: CASSLGRTSGGYQETQYF. The DNA for the CDR3 is TGCGCCAGCAGCTTGGGCCGAACTAGCGGGGGGTACCAAGAGACCCAGTACTTC.

This clone was picked up many times. The V gene is TRBV5-1, the J gene TRBJ1-2, with D possibly matching TRBD1 (5 bases). Germline assignment: CDR1 SGHRS and CDR2 YFSETQ. Trimming cost V 4 bases and J 4 bases, with 17 bases left between them. This CDR3 region has 15 residues. CDR3 sequence (DNA): TGCGCCAGCAGCATGGGGGGTATCGGAGGCTATGGCTACACCTTC. Protein product: CASSMGGIGGYGYTF.

Ten or more counts support this clone. V usage is TRBV7-8 and J usage is TRBJ1-1; TRBD1 is a possible D gene (6 bases). This CDR3 comprises 14 residues. Germline CDR1 is SGHVS and CDR2 is FQNEAQ. Trimming cost V 8 bases and J 1 base, with 14 bases left between them. CDR3 loop: CASSGPGQNTEAFF. CDR3 coding DNA: TGTGCCAGCTCCGGACCGGGACAGAACACTGAAGCTTTCTTT.

This clone was seen a few times. The chain employs TRBV4-1 and TRBJ2-5, with 10 bases identical to TRBD2. The J call may be mistaken, given a closer DNA end match to TRBJ2-7. Germline V gene sequence: CDR1 MGHRA, CDR2 YSYEKL. The CDR3 is 16 residues long. The CDR3 spells CASSQEASGSSYEQYF. CDR3 in DNA: TGCGCCAGCAGCCAAGAAGCTAGCGGGAGTTCCTACGAGCAGTACTTC.

This clone came up many times. The chain carries TRBV4-3 and TRBJ1-2; D uncertain. Germline V lookup: CDR1 LGHNA, CDR2 YSLEER. CDR3 length equals 13 residues. V lost 0 bases and J lost 8, with 10 bases in between. CDR3 in amino acids: CASSQEEGLGYTF. The CDR3 nucleotides are TGCGCCAGCAGCCAAGAAGAGGGATTAGGCTACACCTTC.

This clone was seen at least ten times. The rearrangement joins TRBV4-3 to TRBJ1-2, with D maybe TRBD1 (5 bases). Trimming removed 0 bases at V and 4 bases at J, with 15 bases between. This CDR3 spans 16 amino acids. Germline-derived CDR1 and CDR2 are LGHNA and YSLEER. The CDR3 DNA reads as TGCGCCAGCAGCCAAGATATGGTTACAGGCGTCTATGGCTACACCTTC. This encodes CASSQDMVTGVYGYTF.

This clone was counted many times. The V gene is TRBV7-3, the J gene TRBJ1-1; D remains unclear. CDR1 and CDR2 (germline): SGHTA, FQGTGA. Trimming shortened V by 2 bases and J by 2 bases, and 12 bases separated the two germline ends. This CDR3 spans 15 amino acids. The CDR3 nucleotides are TGTGCCAGCAGCTTAGAGACGGGTTACAACACTGAAGCTTTCTTT. Encoded protein: CASSLETGYNTEAFF.

This clone was detected a few times. A much larger clone lies a single base off, so this may be a read error. The gene calls are TRBV5-4 and TRBJ2-5, with D possibly being TRBD1 (6 bases). The germline CDR1 and CDR2 sequences are SGHNT and YYREEE (reference sequence). The germline V and J ends were trimmed by 2 bases and 7 bases, with 12 bases remaining between them. CDR3 length equals 13 residues. CDR3 amino acids: CASSFAGEGTQYF. The CDR3 DNA reads as TGTGCCAGCAGCTTCGCAGGGGAAGGGACCCAGTACTTC.

This clone has only a few counts. Germline and junction disagree at one end, which may indicate a read error. The CDR3 DNA follows: TGTGCCAGCAGTCCTACGGGGACTAGCGGGAGGCCCCCAGACTTC. This sequence encodes CASSPTGTSGRPPDF. The V and J genes are TRBV2 and TRBJ2-5, with 15 bases aligning to TRBD2. Germline V CDR1 and CDR2: SNHLY, FYNNEI. The CDR3 length is 15 residues.

This clone was observed many times. This chain uses TRBV4-1 with TRBJ2-2; a weak D match, TRBD1 (5 bases). CDR1 and CDR2 (germline): MGHRA, YSYEKL. The V end lost 4 bases, the J end lost 1 base, and 13 bases lay between the germline ends. CDR3 size: 16 residues. CDR3 residues: CASSLQDGRNTGELFF. The CDR3 DNA is TGCGCCAGCAGCCTACAGGACGGAAGGAACACCGGGGAGCTGTTTTTT.

This clone was observed at least ten times. The V gene is TRBV15, the J gene TRBJ1-1; a weak D match, TRBD1 (6 bases). Germline V lookup: CDR1 LNHNV, CDR2 YYDKDF (reference sequence). The CDR3 has 14 amino acids. The V end was cut by 6 bases, the J end by 6 bases, with 17 bases between. CDR3 residues: CATSRGQRSSEAFF. The CDR3, as DNA: TGTGCCACCAGTCGAGGACAGAGGAGCTCTGAAGCTTTCTTT.

This clone has ten or more counts. The rearrangement joins TRBV7-9 to TRBJ2-1, with a possible D match to TRBD1 (6 bases). The CDR3 covers 15 residues. Germline CDR1 SEHNR, CDR2 FQNEAQ (reference sequence). With 5 bases removed from V and 0 bases from J, the gap between germline ends came to 11 bases. CDR3 loop: CASSPRGLSYNEQFF. As DNA, the CDR3 is TGTGCCAGCAGCCCCAGGGGCCTCTCCTACAATGAGCAGTTCTTC.